This T cell receptor beta chain was sequenced during a study of cytomegalovirus exposure and HLA in healthy donors (dated by TCRdb to about 2017). About the study as a whole: An earlier analysis of some 600 of the donors reported 276 Gb of sequence data and about 120 million unique TCR beta sequences obtained from some 200 million T cells. An early release that covered roughly 600 HLA-typed donors contained around 300 gigabases of sequencing data and tens of millions of unique TCR sequences. Of the approximately 400 genotyped donors, roughly 80% fell in the genetic ancestry cluster associated with self-reported Caucasian donors. The study aimed to test whether cataloging public T cell receptors could reveal signatures of past pathogen exposure. The study used immunosequencing to profile the T cell repertoires of approximately 630 subjects and linked those repertoires to cytomegalovirus serostatus. Along with the approximately 620-subject first cohort, a separate validation cohort of some 130 different subjects was used. High-throughput TCR immunosequencing, statistical association of individual TCRs with disease status, and machine learning were combined to predict cytomegalovirus infection status. To study patterns of TCR occurrence, a later analysis re-analyzed previously published TCR beta repertoires from around 700 donors and added high-resolution HLA genotyping. Rather than using new phenotypic data, the later analysis identified candidate immune exposures from TCR beta sequences and from how often those sequences occurred across donors. To decide whether each TCR beta V gene segment behaved as functional or pseudogenic, an earlier analysis of 587 of the donors relied on high-throughput TCR beta sequencing. Donor age, sex, ethnicity and CMV serostatus were collected together with the repertoire data. A later genetic analysis took genome-wide SNP genotypes for about three fifths of the roughly 670 donors and used that subset as a discovery cohort. Every discovery cohort repertoire had been produced on one sequencing platform. HLA typing included class I and class II loci at four-digit resolution. Typing coverage varied by locus: 629-630 donors for A, B, C, DRB1 and DQB1; under 550 for DQA1; around 570 for DPA1; approximately 470 for DPB1. Roughly 5 DR-DQ haplotypes were handled as single units for association and clustering, since linkage in the cohort was strong. On average, over 200,000 unique TCR beta nucleotide sequences were sequenced per donor among 350 to 400 genotyped donors of the cohort, with around 19% of those sequences being non-productive. Paper-wide results and their limitations: It was suggested by the authors that the approach could potentially be generalized to other disease states and immunological phenotypes. The presence/absence analyses assumed that sequencing depth was roughly uniform across donors, and that assumption may not be true. A group of highly shared sequence variants was considered likely to be a technical artifact of the sequencing pipeline. In a later analysis, the rate of TCR association differed among HLA loci, with DRB1 alleles having the most associated TCRs and HLA-C alleles having the fewest. A later analysis associated some 17,000 TCR beta sequences with specific HLA alleles at a false discovery rate of 0.05. Broadly in line with IMGT annotations, most TCR beta V segments showed up in productive rearrangements about 90% or about 30% of the time in an earlier analysis of around 550 of the donors. Most TCR sequences were observed very rarely across donors, whereas some public TCRs were present in many individuals. Because counts were too low, approximately 15 rarely observed V segments, including chromosome 9 orphons, were excluded from the earlier analysis of several hundred of the donors. Immune exposure information for the cohort was limited to CMV serostatus. The classifier was reported to diagnose cytomegalovirus status with high specificity and sensitivity in both the original and validation cohorts. In this cohort, only TCR beta chains were sequenced, and detectable features were limited by the absence of alpha or paired-chain data. Some IMGT-functional V segments, including TRBV6-2 and TRBV6-3, could not be distinguished by the 87-base-pair reads and were therefore excluded. Most CMV-associated TCR beta chains appeared to be HLA-restricted in a later analysis, and the HLA associations seemed to be driven largely by CMV exposure. A few of the identified cytomegalovirus-associated TCR beta chains were confirmed in vitro to be specific for cytomegalovirus antigens. V-gene and J-gene trimming of TCR beta chains was associated with a missense DCLRE1C variant in a later genetic analysis, and the association was replicated in an independent cohort. In the study, roughly 160 TCR beta chains were listed as associated with cytomegalovirus. In a later genetic analysis, fewer N-insertions in productive TCRs were reported among donors in an Asian-associated ancestry cluster than the roughly 700-donor mean. According to a later analysis, parvovirus B19, influenza, CMV and Epstein-Barr virus appeared linked to several top co-occurrence clusters. Because some donors lacked HLA typing at each locus, the association tests relied only on the typed subset. When HLA alleles, especially DR and DQ, strongly co-occurred, attributing TCR associations to individual alleles was difficult. A further reported finding was that TCR beta sequences accurately predicted the HLA-A and HLA-B alleles for most subjects in the first cohort. In a later analysis, HLA-associated TCR beta chains were found to be more clonally expanded and to have lower generation probabilities than equally common non-associated chains. Linkage disequilibrium might explain the correlated functional status among segregating V segments, but an unknown experimental factor could not be excluded.

The CDR3 spans 16 residues, from the cysteine through the phenylalanine. Only the CDR3 portion is preserved as DNA: 48 bases, with reading frame beginning at the first base. The V end gives up 6 bases and the J end 3 bases, leaving 12 bases in the junction not matched to a gene. CDR1 is given as SEHNR and CDR2 as FQNEAQ, both from the germline V gene (reference sequence). Library preparation used the immunoSEQ multiplex PCR assay. For the multiplex PCR, a mixture combining 60 forward primers for TCR Vbeta segments and 13 reverse primers for TCR Jbeta segments was used. Amplification of the CDR3 region of rearranged TCR beta genes was performed with a multiplex PCR assay on genomic DNA. The amplified TCR beta libraries were sequenced on the Illumina HiSeq System as 87-base-pair reads. From the authors' description of their analysis: A later analysis counted around 72 million unique TCR beta chains across the 666 repertoires, and around 9.9 million of these chains were shared by at least two donors. To remove PCR and sequencing errors, raw reads were error-corrected and collapsed into unique sequences using a nearest-neighbor algorithm that merged closely related sequences. To assign V, D and J gene segments, CDR3 sequences were aligned to IMGT reference sequences. Each retained sequence needed at least a six-nucleotide match to both a V gene segment and a J gene segment. A rearrangement was called productive if the CDR3 had no stop codons and remained in frame with V and J, and every other rearrangement was called non-productive. CDR3 was defined according to IMGT convention as the region running from the second conserved V-encoded cysteine to the conserved J-encoded phenylalanine. The earlier analysis of some 550 of the donors excluded any sequence lacking an unambiguous match to a single V gene segment. An earlier analysis of fewer than 750 of the donors called V segments functional above 56.7% productive rearrangements and segregating when the between-donor standard deviation exceeded 5%. A statistical classification framework was built to diagnose cytomegalovirus status from the catalog of TCR beta chain sequences. A later analysis assigned V and J genes by comparing TCR nucleotide sequences with IMGT/GENE-DB human TR gene sequences. The TCRdist pipeline was used in a later analysis to assign CDR3 sequences and most-parsimonious VDJ recombination scenarios. In a later analysis, every TCR beta chain was defined by the combination of its CDR3 amino acid sequence and its V-gene family, and reads without a unique V-gene family were dropped. To address suspected cross-contamination and a sequencing artifact, a later analysis removed approximately 590 highly shared, low-generation-probability nucleotide sequences. In a later analysis, a clonal expansion index for each public chain was calculated from normalized within-repertoire ranks of inferred template counts. A later analysis computed generation probabilities with a VDJ recombination model fitted to out-of-frame rearrangements, and checked the results against IGoR. In a later analysis, TCR-TCR, TCR-HLA and TCR-CMV co-occurrence was scored with hypergeometric tests, and a repertoire-size bias correction was applied to TCR pairs. A later analysis estimated false discovery rates by permuting HLA or CMV assignments 20 times. In a later analysis, co-occurring TCRs were grouped with DBSCAN, and TCRdist sequence similarity was added when clustering was performed within HLA-allele-positive subsets. Repertoires with fewer than 30,000 or more than 120,000 public chains, plus five repertoires with anomalous nucleotide sharing, were excluded from co-occurrence clustering. TCRdb holds this immuneACCESS table with in-frame rearrangements only. Some clones are missing; in checked studies, unresolved V genes explain under half, and the rest has no known cause. V, J and clone size are those of that table, while D and trimming were read from the DNA. The sample table holds about 130,000 clones, of which around 84% were seen once. Clones ranked in the top ten supply 2.5% to 3% of the sample.

As for this clone: This receptor's antigen is unknown. No quality values exist for individual bases; no much larger clone is one base distant.

The cohort comprised some 730 healthy bone marrow donors. At the time of sampling, every cohort member was nominally healthy, though immune exposures that went unrecorded were likely present. The donor tested CMV seropositive, placing the donor among the approximately 290 seropositive members of the cohort. A peripheral blood sample was provided by each donor, and peripheral blood mononuclear cells were used for TCR beta sequencing. Genomic DNA was extracted from the blood cell samples with the Qiagen DNeasy Blood Extraction Kit. In this chain, TRBV7-9 is recombined with TRBJ2-3; 7 junctional bases match TRBD2. The TCR comes from a woman under 30 in good health and CMV-seropositive. Source material: PBMCs. For the CDR3, the sequence is CASSTTLGGFTDTQYF. The sequenced DNA: TGTGCCAGCAGTACCACCCTCGGGGGGTTTACAGATACGCAGTATTTT.